This passage covers 27 T cell receptor beta chains from one sample sequenced in a study of blood T cell repertoires in COVID-19. TCRdb's table, derived via immunoSEQ multiplex PCR, lists solely in-frame clones and lacks some. The table includes about 130,000 clones, about 80% detected once. The sequenced sample was PBMCs or T cells enriched from blood (not recorded which). The source of these receptors is a man aged 45-60 years who had recovered from COVID-19.

This chain links TRBV19 with TRBJ1-5; D is ambiguous. Looked up from germline, CDR1 is LNHDA and CDR2 is SQIVND (reference sequence). The CDR3 is 12 amino acids. The V end was cut by 5 bases, the J end by 4 bases, with 6 bases between. CDR3 region: CASSVLNQPQHF. CDR3 nucleotides: TGTGCCAGTAGTGTCCTGAATCAGCCCCAGCATTTT.

The rearrangement uses TRBV18 and TRBJ2-3; D perhaps matches TRBD1 (7 bases). Looked up from germline, CDR1 is KGHSH and CDR2 is LQKENI. The CDR3 runs to 13 residues. V shed 4 bases and J shed 4 bases, with 9 bases lying between them. The CDR3 loop reads CASSLRGADTQYF. DNA of the CDR3: TGTGCCAGCTCACTCAGGGGGGCAGATACGCAGTATTTT.

The gene calls are TRBV13 and TRBJ1-2; 9 bases align to TRBD1. CDR1 and CDR2 from the germline V gene are PRHDT and FYEKMQ (reference sequence). Trimming removed 3 bases from V and 7 bases from J; junction bases left unmatched: 15. This CDR3 comprises 17 residues. The CDR3, as DNA: TGTGCCAGCAGCTTGTGGGGACAGGGTCGCTGGTCTGGTGGCTACACCTTC. This gives the protein CASSLWGQGRWSGGYTF. Full variable domain (outside the CDR3, taken from reference TRBV13 and TRBJ1-2): AAGVIQSPRHLIKEKRETATLKCYPIPRHDTVYWYQQGPGQDPQFLISFYEKMQSDKGSIPDRFSAQQFSDYHSELNMSSLELGDSALYFCASSLWGQGRWSGGYTFGSGTRLTVV.

The rearrangement uses TRBV11-2 and TRBJ1-4; the D gene is possibly TRBD1 (5 bases). The V end lost 1 base, the J end lost 7 bases, and 13 bases lay between the germline ends. The CDR3 sequence is 15 residues long. Germline CDR1 SGHAT, CDR2 FQNNGV. This chain's CDR3 is CASSLGSGRIEKLFF. The CDR3 DNA is TGTGCCAGCAGCTTAGGGTCAGGGCGCATTGAAAAACTGTTTTTT.

This chain joins TRBV6-5 and TRBJ1-2; D remains unclear. The CDR3 runs 15 residues. CDR1 and CDR2 from the germline V gene are MNHEY and SVGAGI. V was trimmed by 0 bases and J by 4 bases, leaving 12 bases between them. This chain's CDR3 is CASSYSAAGGYGYTF. The CDR3 DNA reads as TGTGCCAGCAGTTACTCGGCGGCCGGCGGCTATGGCTACACCTTC.

The gene calls are TRBV7-2 and TRBJ2-3, with D possibly matching TRBD2 (5 bases). The CDR3 totals 18 residues. CDR1 is SGHTA and CDR2 is FQGNSA in the germline V gene. Trimming removed 2 bases at V and 4 bases at J, with 22 bases between. Written as DNA, the CDR3 is TGTGCCAGCAGCTTAAATCGGGCGGGCCCAAACGGGTCAGATACGCAGTATTTT. As protein: CASSLNRAGPNGSDTQYF.

The chain uses TRBV9 and TRBJ2-5; 10 bases align to TRBD2. The CDR3 sequence is 17 residues long. Germline-derived CDR1 and CDR2 are SGDLS and YYNGEE. The trim removed 0 bases at V and 2 bases at J, leaving 7 bases unmatched. The CDR3 here is CASSVDPAGGVQETQYF. The CDR3 DNA is TGTGCCAGCAGCGTAGACCCAGCGGGGGGGGTGCAAGAGACCCAGTACTTC.

The rearrangement links TRBV10-3 to TRBJ2-4; TRBD2 matches 7 bases. CDR3 length: 15 residues. With 2 bases clipped from V and 0 bases from J, the junction kept 1 base outside the gene matches. In germline, CDR1 is ENHRY, CDR2 SYGVKD. The CDR3 nucleotides are TGTGCCATCAGTGAGGGGGGGGTAGCCAAAAACATTCAGTACTTC. Translation gives CAISEGGVAKNIQYF.

The genes are TRBV5-5 and TRBJ1-6; 7 bases agree with TRBD1. The V and J ends lost 0 bases and 3 bases, in that order; junction bases with no gene match: 3. Germline V CDR1 and CDR2: SGHKS, YYEKEE (reference sequence). The CDR3 totals 16 residues. CDR3 sequence reads: CASSLAWTGYNSPLHF. The CDR3 DNA follows: TGTGCCAGCAGCTTGGCCTGGACAGGCTATAATTCACCCCTCCACTTT.

This chain uses TRBV19 with TRBJ2-7; TRBD1 agrees at 7 bases. The CDR3 loop spans 14 amino acids. V dropped 1 base and J dropped 5; count of bases not matched to a gene: 5. From germline, CDR1 is LNHDA and CDR2 SQIVND (reference sequence). This chain's CDR3 is CASSIGQGTDEQYF. CDR3 nucleotide sequence: TGTGCCAGTAGTATAGGACAGGGTACCGACGAGCAGTACTTC.

This rearrangement joins TRBV14 to TRBJ2-7; 7 nucleotides match TRBD1. This CDR3 spans 14 amino acids. CDR1 SGHDN and CDR2 FVKESK come from the germline V gene. Germline trimming cut 4 bases from V and 2 bases from J; bases unmatched to any gene: 5. The chain's CDR3 is CASSRQGRAYEQYF. As DNA, the CDR3 is TGTGCCAGCAGCCGACAGGGAAGGGCCTACGAGCAGTACTTC.

This chain uses TRBV19 with TRBJ1-2; D gene ambiguous. The germline CDR1 and CDR2 sequences are LNHDA and SQIVND (reference sequence). Trimming took 3 bases from V and 2 from J, leaving 10 bases between them. The length of the CDR3 is 14 residues. CDR3 sequence reads: CASSIGRQNYGYTF. Written as DNA, the CDR3 is TGTGCCAGTAGTATCGGCAGGCAAAACTATGGCTACACCTTC.

CDR3 nucleotide sequence: TGTGCCAGCAGCTTGGAGGGGGGGCGTCGCGCTGAAGCTTTCTTT. Its translation is CASSLEGGRRAEAFF. The rearrangement uses TRBV5-4 and TRBJ1-1; TRBD1 is a possible D gene (6 bases). The V gene lost 0 bases and the J gene lost 6 bases, with 15 bases spanning the gap. Germline CDR1 and CDR2: SGHNT and YYREEE (reference sequence). The CDR3 extends over 15 amino acids.

This chain uses TRBV15 with TRBJ1-4, with D possibly TRBD1 on 5 matching bases. Trimming took 1 base from V and 8 from J, leaving 8 bases between them. The CDR3 extends over 13 amino acids. Germline V gene data show CDR1 as LNHNV and CDR2 as YYDKDF (reference sequence). CDR3 region: CATSRGAGEKLFF. DNA of the CDR3: TGTGCCACCAGCAGAGGGGCAGGGGAAAAACTGTTTTTT.

This clone was detected only once. The chain combines TRBV19 with TRBJ2-7; 7 bases match TRBD2. The CDR3 loop spans 15 amino acids. The germline V gene has CDR1 LNHDA and CDR2 SQIVND (reference sequence). J gave up 1 base and V 7 bases, and 10 bases lay outside the gene matches. The CDR3 nucleotides are TGTGCCAGTACCGTCGGGCAGGGACTATCCTACGAGCAGTACTTC. It yields the protein CASTVGQGLSYEQYF.

The chain is built from TRBV19 and TRBJ1-6; D uncertain. The CDR3 covers 13 residues. V was pared by 8 bases and J by 10 bases, with 15 bases between. Germline CDR1 and CDR2: LNHDA and SQIVND (reference sequence). This CDR3 reads CASSPKSVSPLHF. The CDR3 nucleotides read TGTGCCAGTTCCCCGAAATCGGTATCACCCCTCCACTTT.

This chain links TRBV5-1 with TRBJ1-6; 7 nucleotides agree with TRBD1. After removal of 4 bases from V and 3 bases from J, the junction contained 7 bases not matched to a gene. CDR1 SGHRS and CDR2 YFSETQ come from the germline V gene. The CDR3 sequence is 16 residues long. This chain's CDR3 is CASSAGTANYNSPLHF. CDR3 nucleotide sequence: TGCGCCAGCAGCGCCGGGACAGCAAACTATAATTCACCCCTCCACTTT.

CDR3: CASRSPAGQQETQYF. The CDR3 DNA is TGTGCCAGCAGGTCTCCCGCCGGACAGCAAGAGACCCAGTACTTC. The chain couples TRBV28 to TRBJ2-5; D possibly corresponds to TRBD1 (6 bases). V lost 6 bases to trimming and J lost 2 bases, with 16 bases between them. This CDR3 contains 15 residues. Germline V gene lookup returns CDR1 MDHEN and CDR2 SYDVKM.

This clone was seen only a few times. The rearrangement uses TRBV7-6 and TRBJ1-3; weak D call: TRBD1 (5 bases). Trimming removed 6 bases from V and 4 bases from J, with 16 bases in between. The CDR3 contains 15 residues. Germline CDR1 is SGHVS and CDR2 is FNYEAQ. CDR3 coding DNA: TGTGCCAGCAGACGAACCTCAGGGTCAGGAAACACCATATATTTT. Residues: CASRRTSGSGNTIYF.

CDR3 in amino acids: CASSVHPDRFPYNEQFF. In nucleotides, the CDR3 is TGTGCCAGCAGCGTCCACCCCGACAGGTTTCCCTACAATGAGCAGTTCTTC. The chain employs TRBV9 and TRBJ2-1; D perhaps matches TRBD1 (6 bases). There are 17 residues in the CDR3. CDR1 and CDR2 from the germline V gene are SGDLS and YYNGEE. V gave up 2 bases and J gave up 2 bases, with 17 bases separating them.

This clone came up a few times. The rearrangement uses TRBV4-1 and TRBJ1-2; 10 bases map to TRBD1. The CDR3 runs to 16 residues. CDR1 is MGHRA and CDR2 is YSYEKL in the germline V gene. Losses at the gene ends were 4 bases for V and 5 bases for J; bases not matched to a gene: 10. This CDR3 is CASSRATGGEQYGYTF. CDR3 coding DNA: TGCGCCAGCAGCCGAGCGACAGGGGGCGAGCAATATGGCTACACCTTC.

The V call is TRBV11-2, the J call TRBJ2-5; 7 bases line up with TRBD1. Germline CDR1 reads SGHAT; CDR2 reads FQNNGV. J was trimmed by 1 base and V by 1 base; bases with no gene match: 9. The CDR3 is made up of 17 amino acids. Here the CDR3 reads CASSLVLVTGTQETQYF. CDR3 nucleotide sequence: TGTGCCAGCAGCTTAGTTCTCGTGACAGGGACCCAAGAGACCCAGTACTTC.

This chain uses TRBV18 with TRBJ2-7, with D uncertain. The CDR3 is made up of 16 amino acids. V was shortened by 0 bases and J by 0 bases, with 12 bases between the two germline ends. CDR1 is KGHSH and CDR2 is LQKENI in the germline V gene. The CDR3 spells CASSPPPGSNSYEQYF. The CDR3 DNA sequence: TGTGCCAGCTCACCACCGCCAGGATCCAACTCCTACGAGCAGTACTTC.

This rearrangement joins TRBV7-9 to TRBJ2-1; D possibly corresponds to TRBD2 (5 bases). The V end was cut by 1 base, the J end by 9 bases, with 10 bases between. The CDR3 has 13 residues. In germline, CDR1 is SEHNR, CDR2 FQNEAQ (reference sequence). The chain's CDR3 is CASSLGPGFEQFF. The CDR3 DNA reads TGTGCCAGCAGCTTAGGGCCGGGATTTGAGCAGTTCTTC.

The rearrangement uses TRBV5-4 and TRBJ1-2; 7 positions match TRBD1. Trimming removed 3 bases from V and 1 base from J; junction bases left unmatched: 6. CDR1 is SGHNT and CDR2 is YYREEE in the germline V gene (reference sequence). The CDR3 is 15 residues long. The CDR3 loop is CASSWGQTINYGYTF. CDR3 bases: TGTGCCAGCAGCTGGGGACAGACTATTAACTATGGCTACACCTTC.

The V and J genes are TRBV2 and TRBJ1-2; 7 bases fit TRBD1. CDR1 is SNHLY and CDR2 is FYNNEI in the germline V gene. The CDR3 is 13 residues long. Losses at the gene ends were 5 bases for V and 6 bases for J; bases not matched to a gene: 6. The CDR3 DNA follows: TGTGCCAGCAGTTCGGGACAGTTCGATGGCTACACCTTC. Translated: CASSSGQFDGYTF.

V gene TRBV7-2 combines with J gene TRBJ1-1; tentative D call: TRBD1 (5 bases). Germline CDR1 is SGHTA and CDR2 is FQGNSA. The length of the CDR3 is 15 residues. V was cut by 0 bases and J by 5 bases, with 13 bases left in between. The CDR3 loop reads CASSLAAGIGTEAFF. For the CDR3, the DNA is TGTGCCAGCAGCTTAGCGGCAGGGATAGGGACTGAAGCTTTCTTT. The full variable domain, with the rest looked up from reference TRBV7-2 and TRBJ1-1, is GAGVSQSPSNKVTEKGKDVELRCDPISGHTALYWYRQSLGQGLEFLIYFQGNSAPDKSGLPSDRFSAERTGGSVSTLTIQRTQQEDSAVYLCASSLAAGIGTEAFFGQGTRLTVV.